The clone carrying this T cell receptor beta chain was detected a few times. Its antigen remains unidentified. The same CDR3 arises from other DNA sequences in this sample as well. This record belongs to a study of CD8+ T cells in alopecia areata. Study-wide results and caveats: Sequences from scalp samples also cover resident alphabeta T cells of normal skin. In scalp, tofacitinib significantly decreased clonality and expanded CD8+ clones among the top 100.

Treatment: oral pan-JAK inhibitor, 5-10 mg twice daily. Sequencing relied on a cDNA template that was reverse transcribed from extracted RNA. Repertoires were generated with immunoSEQ multiplex PCR, while TCRdb's copy carries only in-frame clones and drops some. The sample has more than 200,000 clones, 40% to 45% seen once. Trimming cost V 3 bases and J 0 bases, with 4 bases left between them. The CDR3 is made up of 12 amino acids. CDR1 and CDR2 from the germline V gene are SQVTM and ANQGSEA. The chain joins TRBV29-1 to TRBJ2-3; D is unclear. This clonotype was obtained from a human donor with alopecia areata. Here the sequenced sample was CD4+ T cells sorted from blood, taken between weeks 36 and 40, from a patient treated with tofacitinib. The CDR3 spells CSVDRSTDTQYF. The CDR3 DNA reads as TGCAGCGTTGATCGAAGCACAGATACGCAGTATTTT.